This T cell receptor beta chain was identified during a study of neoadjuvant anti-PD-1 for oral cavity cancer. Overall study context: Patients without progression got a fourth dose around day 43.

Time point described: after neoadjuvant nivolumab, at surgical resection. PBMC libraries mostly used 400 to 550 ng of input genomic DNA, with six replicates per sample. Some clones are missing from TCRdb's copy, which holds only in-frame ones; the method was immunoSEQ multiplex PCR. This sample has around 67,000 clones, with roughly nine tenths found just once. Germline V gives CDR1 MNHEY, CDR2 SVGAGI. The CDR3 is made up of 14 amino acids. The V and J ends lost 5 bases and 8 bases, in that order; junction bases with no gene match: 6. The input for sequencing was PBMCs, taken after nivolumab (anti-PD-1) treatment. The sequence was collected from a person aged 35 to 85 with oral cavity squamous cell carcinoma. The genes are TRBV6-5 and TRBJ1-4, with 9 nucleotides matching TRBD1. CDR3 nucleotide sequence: TGTGCCAGCAGTGGACAGGGGATGCGGGAAAAACTGTTTTTT. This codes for CASSGQGMREKLFF.